Listed below are T cell receptor beta chains from one sample, sequenced in a study of blood T cell repertoires in COVID-19. Generated by immunoSEQ multiplex PCR, the TCRdb table keeps only in-frame clones and is missing some. The sample carries 310,000 or so clones, around 88% recorded once. The sample consisted of peripheral blood. Receptors originate from a woman in her 30s who had recovered from COVID-19. The CDR3 runs from the conserved cysteine through the conserved F or W. D genes are given only for firm matches. Clone size is shown for a subset of rows, as once, few, many or a class of expanded clone.

d_call: NA; j_call: TRBJ2-1; clone_size: few; v_call: TRBV6-5; cdr3_nt: TGTGCCAGCAGCCGTTCCGGCCCCCAGGGGTATGAGCAGTTCTTC; cdr3_aa: CASSRSGPQGYEQFF
d_call: NA; j_call: TRBJ2-2; clone_size: NA; v_call: TRBV9; cdr3_nt: TGTGCCAGCAGCGTAGAACCCGCAGCCGGGGAGCTGTTTTTT; cdr3_aa: CASSVEPAAGELFF
d_call: NA; j_call: TRBJ2-7; clone_size: NA; v_call: TRBV5-1; cdr3_nt: TGCGCCAGCAGCTCGACAGGAACCTACGAGCAGTACTTC; cdr3_aa: CASSSTGTYEQYF
d_call: TRBD1; j_call: TRBJ1-2; clone_size: NA; v_call: TRBV5-4; cdr3_nt: TGTGCCAGCAGCCGGACAGGATACTATGGCTACACCTTC; cdr3_aa: CASSRTGYYGYTF
d_call: NA; j_call: TRBJ2-7; clone_size: NA; v_call: TRBV6-5; cdr3_nt: TGTGCCAGCAGTTACTCCGGGGAAAGCTACGAGCAGTACTTC; cdr3_aa: CASSYSGESYEQYF
d_call: TRBD2; j_call: TRBJ2-5; clone_size: NA; v_call: TRBV28; cdr3_nt: TGTGCCAGCAGTTTACCGGGGGGGGAAGAGACCCAGTACTTC; cdr3_aa: CASSLPGGEETQYF
d_call: NA; j_call: TRBJ1-2; clone_size: NA; v_call: TRBV3-1/TRBV3-2; cdr3_nt: TGTGCCAGCAGCCGCCAGGAGGATGGCTACACCTTC; cdr3_aa: CASSRQEDGYTF
d_call: NA; j_call: TRBJ2-7; clone_size: few; v_call: TRBV6-1; cdr3_nt: TGTGCCAGCAGTGAGGCAGGGTCTATGGGCTACGAGCAGTACTTC; cdr3_aa: CASSEAGSMGYEQYF
d_call: TRBD2; j_call: TRBJ2-3; clone_size: NA; v_call: TRBV9; cdr3_nt: TGTGCCAGCAGCGCCGGGACTAGCGGGGGGACAGATACGCAGTATTTT; cdr3_aa: CASSAGTSGGTDTQYF
d_call: NA; j_call: TRBJ1-1; clone_size: NA; v_call: TRBV5-4; cdr3_nt: TGTGCCAGCAGCTCGGTGACAGGCATGGTCGAAGCTTTCTTT; cdr3_aa: CASSSVTGMVEAFF
d_call: NA; j_call: TRBJ1-1; clone_size: NA; v_call: TRBV29-1; cdr3_nt: TGCAGCGTCGAAGCAAATGAAGCTTTCTTT; cdr3_aa: CSVEANEAFF
d_call: TRBD2; j_call: TRBJ2-7; clone_size: NA; v_call: TRBV29-1; cdr3_nt: TGCAGCGTTGATGGTCCAGCGGGAGGAATGGCCTACGAGCAGTACTTC; cdr3_aa: CSVDGPAGGMAYEQYF
d_call: TRBD1; j_call: TRBJ1-1; clone_size: NA; v_call: TRBV19; cdr3_nt: TGTGCCAGTAGGACAGGGCTCAACACTGAAGCTTTCTTT; cdr3_aa: CASRTGLNTEAFF
d_call: NA; j_call: TRBJ2-1; clone_size: NA; v_call: TRBV19; cdr3_nt: TGTGCCAGTAACCGAGGCCTCAATGAGCAGTTCTTC; cdr3_aa: CASNRGLNEQFF
d_call: TRBD2; j_call: TRBJ2-5; clone_size: NA; v_call: TRBV7-7; cdr3_nt: TGTGCTAGCAGCCCATCCGGGACTATAACGTACCAAGAGACCCAGTACTTC; cdr3_aa: CASSPSGTITYQETQYF
d_call: TRBD2; j_call: TRBJ2-5; clone_size: NA; v_call: TRBV25-1; cdr3_nt: TGTGCCAGCAGTGACGGGGGGTTAGAGACCCAGTACTTC; cdr3_aa: CASSDGGLETQYF
d_call: NA; j_call: TRBJ2-1; clone_size: once; v_call: TRBV5-6; cdr3_nt: TGTGCCAGCAGCCCCACCTGGCACCCTTACAATGAGCAGTTCTTC; cdr3_aa: CASSPTWHPYNEQFF
d_call: NA; j_call: TRBJ2-5; clone_size: few; v_call: TRBV15; cdr3_nt: TGTGCCACCGTCGCCGCCGGAGGGAGGAGGGAGACCCAGTACTTC; cdr3_aa: CATVAAGGRRETQYF
d_call: NA; j_call: TRBJ2-7; clone_size: NA; v_call: TRBV27; cdr3_nt: TGTGCCAGCAGTTTATCTACTAGCTTGGACGAGCAGTACTTC; cdr3_aa: CASSLSTSLDEQYF
d_call: NA; j_call: TRBJ2-2; clone_size: NA; v_call: TRBV6-5; cdr3_nt: TGTGCCAGCAGAGTTAGTGACGGGGAGCTGTTTTTT; cdr3_aa: CASRVSDGELFF
d_call: TRBD2; j_call: TRBJ2-5; clone_size: NA; v_call: TRBV5-4; cdr3_nt: TGTGCCAGCAGCTTGGGAGCGGGAGGGCCCGCGGTGGAGACCCAGTACTTC; cdr3_aa: CASSLGAGGPAVETQYF
d_call: TRBD2; j_call: TRBJ2-5; clone_size: NA; v_call: TRBV14; cdr3_nt: TGTGCCAGCAGCGCACTAGCGGGGGCTTACCAAGAGACCCAGTACTTC; cdr3_aa: CASSALAGAYQETQYF
d_call: NA; j_call: TRBJ1-5; clone_size: NA; v_call: TRBV21-1; cdr3_nt: TGTGCCAGCAGCAAGGGACAGGGCAATCAGCCCCAGCATTTT; cdr3_aa: CASSKGQGNQPQHF
d_call: TRBD2; j_call: TRBJ2-7; clone_size: NA; v_call: TRBV5-8; cdr3_nt: TGTGCCAGCAGCTTGGGGGGGACTACCTACGAGCAGTACTTC; cdr3_aa: CASSLGGTTYEQYF
d_call: NA; j_call: TRBJ1-1; clone_size: NA; v_call: TRBV28; cdr3_nt: TGTGCCAGCAGTTTAATTCGGACAGTGAACACTGAAGCTTTCTTT; cdr3_aa: CASSLIRTVNTEAFF
d_call: TRBD1; j_call: TRBJ1-4; clone_size: NA; v_call: TRBV28; cdr3_nt: TGTGCCAGCAGCTCAGGGGGCTTGGGTGAAAAACTGTTTTTT; cdr3_aa: CASSSGGLGEKLFF
d_call: TRBD1; j_call: TRBJ2-7; clone_size: few; v_call: TRBV4-2; cdr3_nt: TGTGCCAGCAGCCAATGGGACAGGGGCCCCTACGAGCAGTACTTC; cdr3_aa: CASSQWDRGPYEQYF
d_call: NA; j_call: TRBJ1-2; clone_size: NA; v_call: TRBV18; cdr3_nt: TGTGCCAGCTCACCATCTTCAGGGGTTTATGGCTACACCTTC; cdr3_aa: CASSPSSGVYGYTF